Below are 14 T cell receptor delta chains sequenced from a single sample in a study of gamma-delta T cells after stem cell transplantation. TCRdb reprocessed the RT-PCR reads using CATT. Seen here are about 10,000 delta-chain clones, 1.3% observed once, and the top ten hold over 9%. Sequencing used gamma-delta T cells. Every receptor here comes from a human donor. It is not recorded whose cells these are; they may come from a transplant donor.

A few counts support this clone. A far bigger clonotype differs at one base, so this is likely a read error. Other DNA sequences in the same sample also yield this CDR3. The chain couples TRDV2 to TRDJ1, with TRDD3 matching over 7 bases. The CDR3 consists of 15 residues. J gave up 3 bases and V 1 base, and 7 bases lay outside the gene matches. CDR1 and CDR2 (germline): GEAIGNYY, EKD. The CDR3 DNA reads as TGTGCCTGTGACACTCTGGGGATATCCCCCGATAAACTCATCTTT. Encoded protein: CACDTLGISPDKLIF.

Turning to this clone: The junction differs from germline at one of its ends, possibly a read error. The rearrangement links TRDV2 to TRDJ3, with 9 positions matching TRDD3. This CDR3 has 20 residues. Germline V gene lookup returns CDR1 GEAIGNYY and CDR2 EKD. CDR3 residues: CARDPASGGFSSWDTRQMFF. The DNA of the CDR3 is TGTGCCCGTGACCCGGCTTCTGGGGGATTCAGCTCCTGGGACACCCGACAGATGTTTTTC.

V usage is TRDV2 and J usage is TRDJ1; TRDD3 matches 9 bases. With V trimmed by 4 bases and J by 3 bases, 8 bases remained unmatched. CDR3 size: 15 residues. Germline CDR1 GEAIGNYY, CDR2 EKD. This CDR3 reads CACDALGDRADKLIF. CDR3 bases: TGTGCCTGTGATGCCTTGGGGGATAGGGCCGATAAACTCATCTTT.

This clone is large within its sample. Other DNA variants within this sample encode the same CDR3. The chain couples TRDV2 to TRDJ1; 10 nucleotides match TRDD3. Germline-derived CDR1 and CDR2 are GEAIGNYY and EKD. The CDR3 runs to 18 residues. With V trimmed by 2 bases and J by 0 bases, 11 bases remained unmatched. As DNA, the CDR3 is TGTGCCTGTGACATGGTTACTGGGGGATCTTTGTACACCGATAAACTCATCTTT. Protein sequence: CACDMVTGGSLYTDKLIF.

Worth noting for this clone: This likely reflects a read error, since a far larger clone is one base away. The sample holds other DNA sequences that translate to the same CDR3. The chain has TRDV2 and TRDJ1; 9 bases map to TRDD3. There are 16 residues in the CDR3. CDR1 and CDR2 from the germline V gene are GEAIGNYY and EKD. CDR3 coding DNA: TGTGCCTGCGACACCGTAGGGGATACGCGCGCCGATAAACTCATCTTT. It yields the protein CACDTVGDTRADKLIF.

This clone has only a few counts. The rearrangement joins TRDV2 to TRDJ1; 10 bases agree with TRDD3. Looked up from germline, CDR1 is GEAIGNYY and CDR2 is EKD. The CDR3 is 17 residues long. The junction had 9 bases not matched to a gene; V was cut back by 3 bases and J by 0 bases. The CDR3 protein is CACDLIGGYSYTDKLIF. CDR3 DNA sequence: TGTGCCTGTGACCTCATTGGGGGATACTCTTACACCGATAAACTCATCTTT.

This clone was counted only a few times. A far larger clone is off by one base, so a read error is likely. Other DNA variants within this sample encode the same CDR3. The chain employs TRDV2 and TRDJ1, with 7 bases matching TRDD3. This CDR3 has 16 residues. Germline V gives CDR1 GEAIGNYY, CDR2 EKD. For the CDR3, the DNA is TGTGCCTGTGACCCGACTGGGGCCCTGTACACCGATAAACTCATCTTC. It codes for CACDPTGALYTDKLIF.

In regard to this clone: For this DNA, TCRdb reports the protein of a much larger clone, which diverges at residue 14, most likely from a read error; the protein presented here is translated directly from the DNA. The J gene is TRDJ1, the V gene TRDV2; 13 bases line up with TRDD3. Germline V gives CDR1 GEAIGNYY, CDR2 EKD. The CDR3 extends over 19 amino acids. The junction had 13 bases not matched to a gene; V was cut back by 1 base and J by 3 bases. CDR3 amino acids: CACDTLLGDTPLNADKLIF. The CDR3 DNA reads TGTGCCTGTGACACTCTACTGGGGGATACGCCCTTGAACGCCGATAAACTCATCTTT.

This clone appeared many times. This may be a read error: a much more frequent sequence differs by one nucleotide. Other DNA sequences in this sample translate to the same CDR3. CDR3 in DNA: TGTGCCTGTGACACTCTGGGGGGTCGCACTTCGTACACCGATAAGCTCATCTTT. Protein sequence: CACDTLGGRTSYTDKLIF. The rearrangement joins TRDV2 to TRDJ1; 7 nucleotides agree with TRDD3. CDR3 length: 18 residues. Looked up from germline, CDR1 is GEAIGNYY and CDR2 is EKD.

The CDR3, as DNA: TGTGCCTGTGACAAAGCAACTGGGGGCCACACCGATAAACTCATCTTT. The encoded protein is CACDKATGGHTDKLIF. The chain recombines TRDV2 with TRDJ1, with TRDD3 matching over 8 bases. This CDR3 comprises 16 residues. Germline values: CDR1 GEAIGNYY, CDR2 EKD. Trimming took 2 bases from V and 0 from J; bases not matched to a gene: 7.

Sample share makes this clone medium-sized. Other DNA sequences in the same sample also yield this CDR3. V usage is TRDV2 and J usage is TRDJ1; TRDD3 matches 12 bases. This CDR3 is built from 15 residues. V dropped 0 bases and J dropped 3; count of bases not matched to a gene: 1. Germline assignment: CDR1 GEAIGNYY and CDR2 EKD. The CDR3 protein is CACDTLGDTPDKLIF. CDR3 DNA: TGTGCCTGTGACACCCTGGGGGATACGCCCGATAAACTCATCTTT.

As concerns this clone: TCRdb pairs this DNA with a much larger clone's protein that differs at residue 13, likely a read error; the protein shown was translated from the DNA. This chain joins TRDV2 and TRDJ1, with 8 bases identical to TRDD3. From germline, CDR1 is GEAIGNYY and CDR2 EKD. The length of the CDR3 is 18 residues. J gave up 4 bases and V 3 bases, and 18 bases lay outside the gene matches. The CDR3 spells CACDPLPPGDTKDDKLIF. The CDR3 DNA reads TGTGCCTGTGACCCACTTCCACCCGGGGATACTAAGGACGATAAACTCATCTTT.

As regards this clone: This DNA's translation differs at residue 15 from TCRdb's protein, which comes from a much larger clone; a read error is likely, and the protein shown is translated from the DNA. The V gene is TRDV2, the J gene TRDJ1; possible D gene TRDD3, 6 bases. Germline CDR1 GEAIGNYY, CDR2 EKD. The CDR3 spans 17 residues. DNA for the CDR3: TGTGCCTGTGACAAGGTATCCGGCGGGGGGACTACCGATAAACCCATCTTT. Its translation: CACDKVSGGGTTDKPIF.

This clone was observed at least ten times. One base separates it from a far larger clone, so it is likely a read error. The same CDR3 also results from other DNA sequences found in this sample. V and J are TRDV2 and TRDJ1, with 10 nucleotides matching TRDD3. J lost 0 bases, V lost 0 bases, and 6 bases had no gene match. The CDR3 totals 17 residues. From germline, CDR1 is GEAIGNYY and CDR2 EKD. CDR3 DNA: TGTGCCTGTGACACCGTGGGGGGGATACGGTACACCGATAAACTCATCTTT. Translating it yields CACDTVGGIRYTDKLIF.